Presented here are 12 T cell receptor beta chains from one specimen sequenced in a study of a mutant IDH1 vaccine in newly diagnosed glioma. Antigen specificity for these receptors is unknown. Here immunoSEQ multiplex PCR was the method, and the copy in TCRdb shows in-frame clones only, minus some. The sample yields roughly 60,000 clones, about 85% seen once. The time point was: week 23, last vaccination. It was 300 ug of mutant IDH1 20-mer peptide that made up each vaccine dose, given with topical imiquimod. The sample here was PBMCs, taken from a glioma patient whose treatment included an IDH1 peptide vaccine. These receptor sequences come from a man aged 25-45 years with glioma.

V and J are TRBV7-8 and TRBJ1-5; 10 bases agree with TRBD1. V lost 5 bases to trimming and J lost 4 bases; unmatched junction nucleotides: 5. CDR1 and CDR2 from the germline V gene are SGHVS and FQNEAQ. The CDR3 loop spans 15 amino acids. DNA of the CDR3: TGTGCCAGCAGCCCATGGACAGGGGGGAATCAGCCCCAGCATTTT. This codes for CASSPWTGGNQPQHF.

This clone was detected once. This chain links TRBV6-4 with TRBJ2-3; no firm D call. V was pared by 4 bases and J by 1 base, with 15 bases between. Germline assignment: CDR1 MRHNA and CDR2 SNTAGT. The CDR3 spans 16 residues. The CDR3 reads CASSGIGSFGTDTQYF. In DNA form, the CDR3 reads TGTGCCAGCAGTGGGATCGGATCATTTGGCACAGATACGCAGTATTTT.

This chain joins TRBV11-1 and TRBJ2-7, with 13 bases fitting TRBD2. After removal of 3 bases from V and 0 bases from J, the junction contained 2 bases not matched to a gene. This CDR3 is 16 amino acids long. From germline, CDR1 is SGHAT and CDR2 FQDESV (reference sequence). DNA of the CDR3: TGTGCCAGCAGCTTTGGACTAGCGGGGGCCTCCTACGAGCAGTACTTC. Its translation is CASSFGLAGASYEQYF.

The chain combines TRBV27 with TRBJ2-3; D perhaps matches TRBD2 (6 bases). V lost 2 bases to trimming and J lost 0 bases, with 15 bases between them. Germline V gene data show CDR1 as MNHEY and CDR2 as SMNVEV (reference sequence). CDR3 length equals 17 residues. The CDR3 sequence is CASSLLRASDSTDTQYF. For the CDR3, the DNA is TGTGCCAGCAGTTTACTAAGGGCTAGCGATAGCACAGATACGCAGTATTTT.

This clone is a singleton in its sample. The J gene is TRBJ1-4, the V gene TRBV5-5; 9 bases are a match to TRBD1. CDR1 is SGHKS, CDR2 YYEKEE, per germline (reference sequence). With V trimmed by 4 bases and J by 5 bases, 6 bases remained unmatched. This CDR3 contains 15 residues. This CDR3 is CASSHDRGGNEKLFF. The CDR3 bases are TGTGCCAGCAGCCATGACAGGGGGGGAAATGAAAAACTGTTTTTT.

The chain employs TRBV10-1 and TRBJ2-5; 7 bases line up with TRBD1. CDR1 and CDR2 (germline): WNHNN, SYGVQD (reference sequence). Trimming took 9 bases from V and 4 from J; bases not matched to a gene: 11. The CDR3 has 14 residues. This CDR3 reads CASHAAGGSETQYF. The CDR3 DNA reads as TGCGCCAGTCACGCCGCAGGGGGTTCAGAGACCCAGTACTTC.

The chain couples TRBV12-5 to TRBJ2-7; D remains unclear. The length of the CDR3 is 11 residues. The germline CDR1 and CDR2 sequences are LGHNT and FRNRAP. V was shortened by 4 bases and J by 2 bases, with 3 bases between the two germline ends. The CDR3 here is CASGSTYEQYF. CDR3 bases: TGTGCTAGTGGTTCAACCTACGAGCAGTACTTC.

The rearrangement uses TRBV30 and TRBJ2-3; no reliable D call. CDR3 length equals 15 residues. CDR1 is GTSNPN and CDR2 is SVGIG in the germline V gene (reference sequence). V was clipped by 0 bases and J by 2 bases, with 12 bases between them. CDR3 in DNA: TGTGCCTGGAGTGTACATAGTCTTCACACAGATACGCAGTATTTT. Translation: CAWSVHSLHTDTQYF. Variable domain in full (rest from reference TRBV30 and TRBJ2-3): SQTIHQWPATLVQPVGSPLSLECTVEGTSNPNLYWYRQAAGRGLQLLFYSVGIGQISSEVPQNLSASRPQDRQFILSSKKLLLSDSGFYLCAWSVHSLHTDTQYFGPGTRLTVL.

Written as DNA, the CDR3 is TGCGCCAGGTCCAATACAGGGGAAACTAACTATGGCTACACCTTC. Translating it yields CARSNTGETNYGYTF. The chain is built from TRBV5-1 and TRBJ1-2, with 7 nucleotides matching TRBD1. This CDR3 comprises 15 residues. The junction had 10 bases not matched to a gene; V was cut back by 8 bases and J by 0 bases. Germline CDR1 is SGHRS and CDR2 is YFSETQ.

The CDR3 region is CASSQGGRGSYNEQFF. The CDR3 region has the DNA TGTGCCAGCAGCCAAGGGGGACGGGGGTCCTACAATGAGCAGTTCTTC. J is TRBJ2-1 and V is TRBV14; possibly TRBD2 for D (6 bases). This CDR3 spans 16 amino acids. The V end lost 1 base, the J end lost 1 base, and 11 bases lay between the germline ends. CDR1 is SGHDN, CDR2 FVKESK, per germline.

The chain recombines TRBV7-9 with TRBJ2-2; 9 positions agree with TRBD1. Germline CDR1 SEHNR, CDR2 FQNEAQ (reference sequence). The CDR3 spans 13 residues. The CDR3 reads CVSGQGNTGELFF. CDR3 in DNA: TGTGTATCGGGACAGGGGAACACCGGGGAGCTGTTTTTT.

This chain joins TRBV5-1 and TRBJ2-2; tentative D call: TRBD1 (6 bases). Germline V gene sequence: CDR1 SGHRS, CDR2 YFSETQ. The V end was cut by 7 bases, the J end by 8 bases, with 15 bases between. There are 13 residues in the CDR3. The CDR3 coding sequence is TGCGCCAGCCGACACACCGGGACAGGGGAGCTGTTTTTT. Its translation: CASRHTGTGELFF.